A selection of T cell receptor beta chains follows, all from one sample in a study of shared clonotypes between healthy human individuals. Repertoires were generated with immunoSEQ multiplex PCR, while TCRdb's copy carries only in-frame clones and drops some. The top ten hold approximately 0.4% of the sample, which has a few million clones, roughly 93% seen once. Sequenced sample: naive CD4+ T cells from PBMCs. The receptor source for this set is a man in his late teens or twenties in good health. Some clones in this sample may be carry-over from other donors' samples. The CDR3 runs from the conserved cysteine through the conserved F or W. The order of the fields is V gene, J gene, D gene, CDR3 protein. D genes are given only for firm matches.

TRBV5-1	TRBJ2-1	TRBD2	CASSNLAGGPNEQFF
TRBV28	TRBJ2-7	TRBD1	CASSLGQGAPYEQYF
TRBV6-6	TRBJ2-7	TRBD2	CASSTLGGAPPYEQYF
TRBV7-2	TRBJ1-1	.	CASSYDRSEAFF
TRBV6-5	TRBJ2-1	.	CASSPEESSYNEQFF
TRBV4-3	TRBJ2-2	TRBD2	CASSQAGLAGGWTGELFF
TRBV30	TRBJ2-5	.	CAWRPGTRPQETQYF
TRBV6-1	TRBJ1-3	.	CATLLSGSGNTIYF
TRBV9	TRBJ2-5	TRBD2	CASSAGLESRETQYF
TRBV27	TRBJ1-4	.	CASSLFGQGNEKLFF
TRBV27	TRBJ2-2	.	CASSLRTGTNTGELFF
TRBV18	TRBJ2-5	TRBD2	CASSREGGETQYF
TRBV4-2	TRBJ1-2	.	CASSHALGDYGYTF
TRBV4-3	TRBJ2-1	.	CASSQDASGENNEQFF
TRBV7-2	TRBJ2-7	TRBD2	CASSETSGRSYEQYF
TRBV29-1	TRBJ1-1	.	CSVHRVLNTEAFF
TRBV7-2	TRBJ2-3	.	CASSLGAGTDTQYF
TRBV30	TRBJ2-1	.	CAGGLGTEQFF
TRBV27	TRBJ2-2	TRBD2	CASSSAGVGTGELFF
TRBV10-3	TRBJ2-3	TRBD2	CAISERTSGKTDTQYF
TRBV29-1	TRBJ1-5	.	CSPDNHSNQPQHF
TRBV27	TRBJ2-7	.	CASSLFGSSEQYF
TRBV12-5	TRBJ1-1	.	CASGSPQTTGNTEAFF
TRBV6-6	TRBJ1-1	.	CASSPGRKNTEAFF
TRBV19	TRBJ2-2	.	CASRRRQVPGELFF
TRBV5-1	TRBJ2-7	.	CASSWGLEYYEQYF
TRBV28	TRBJ1-2	.	CASIYRGNYGYTF
TRBV7-3	TRBJ2-2	.	CASSPGGGQTGELFF
TRBV2	TRBJ2-2	.	CASNAGNTGELFF
TRBV28	TRBJ1-1	TRBD1	CASSLFFWTGGFTEAFF
TRBV28	TRBJ1-1	.	CASSGSRPGGRTEAFF
TRBV5-4	TRBJ2-2	TRBD1	CASSPPGQGNTGELFF
TRBV28	TRBJ1-3	.	CASSLVSGNTIYF